In its sample, the clone carrying this T cell receptor beta chain was seen once. MiXCR, run by TCRdb on the 5' RACE reads, gives a single entry per CDR3 protein. This table has approximately 140,000 distinct CDR3 sequences, approximately 44% appearing once. The data stem from a study of CD8 T cells in ankylosing spondylitis. Germline V CDR1 and CDR2: MDHEN, SYDVKM. The V and J ends lost 3 bases and 2 bases respectively, with 17 bases between them. The CDR3 spans 16 residues. The chain joins TRBV28 to TRBJ2-7; D is possibly TRBD1 (6 bases). Sequenced: synovial fluid, either unsorted or a sorted T cell fraction (not recorded which). The receptor comes from a male donor with ankylosing spondylitis. The CDR3 DNA reads as TGTGCCAGCAGTTTGTCCGAGGGCAGGGGAACCTACGAGCAGTACTTC. It translates to CASSLSEGRGTYEQYF.